This T cell receptor (beta chain) appears in the sequencing data of a study of CD8 T cells in ankylosing spondylitis (dated by TCRdb to 2017 to 2019). Regarding the complete study: The study set out to find disease-linked TCR variants by profiling T cell receptor beta repertoires in ankylosing spondylitis patients and healthy donors. Peripheral blood samples were taken, and synovial fluid was additionally collected from ankylosing spondylitis patients. The full study cohort comprised about 24 ankylosing spondylitis patients and over a hundred healthy donors.

Study-wide findings and limitations: According to the report, matched synovial fluid samples from ankylosing spondylitis patients were significantly enriched for the disease-linked clones. The disease-linked clones showed a CD8+ phenotype and occurred at relatively low frequencies in peripheral blood. Blood from ankylosing spondylitis patients appeared to be characterized by a TCR beta motif composed of under 10 highly homologous amino acid variants. Some motif variants were previously reported in synovial fluid and blood of reactive arthritis patients, suggesting common disease-initiation mechanisms.

The sequencer was an Illumina HiSeq 2500. TCR beta libraries were prepared by quantitative 5'-RACE with molecular barcodes. Per the original workflow: To identify disease-linked TCR variants, a new computational method was used, one built on a probabilistic model of VDJ rearrangement. TCRdb took the public reads, trimmed them with fastp at Q25, ran MiXCR for clone calling and kept in-frame beta chains. One record per CDR3 amino acid sequence lists the most common genes and DNA. The V and J calls follow TCRdb's processing rather than the paper's. The sample yields a few hundred thousand distinct CDR3 sequences; approximately 17% were counted once. The ten largest account for over 0.9% of the sample. This clonotype was counted at least ten times. Its antigen target is currently unknown. The input lacks base qualities; no much larger clone sits a single base away. CDR1 and CDR2, looked up from the germline V gene (reference sequence), are LGHDT and YNNKEL. The CDR3 runs 13 amino acids, cysteine and phenylalanine included. Solely the CDR3 DNA is kept, with 39 bases framed from the first base. V drops 4 bases and J drops 4 bases, leaving 9 bases in between.

Sequenced: blood, either unsorted or a sorted T cell fraction (not recorded which). The sequence joins TRBV3-1 to TRBJ2-3; too little of a D gene remains to name it. The sequence was obtained from a male donor with ankylosing spondylitis. CDR3 protein: CASSPLHPDTQYF. The sequenced DNA is TGTGCCAGCAGCCCGCTTCATCCAGATACGCAGTATTTT.